These 2 T cell receptor beta chains were sequenced from one sample in a study of identical twins. TCRdb re-derived calls from the 5' RACE reads in MiXCR, one entry per CDR3 protein. Of about 690,000 distinct CDR3 sequences in the sample, around 20% were seen once. The sample also formed part of further work on T cells expressing NK-cell markers.

The sample consisted of PBMCs. Receptors originate from a woman aged 18-29 years in good health.

This clonotype occurred a few times. This rearrangement joins TRBV20-1 to TRBJ1-5; a weak D match, TRBD1 (5 bases). The CDR3 loop spans 14 amino acids. Germline CDR1 is DFQATT and CDR2 is SNEGSKA (reference sequence). V was clipped by 1 base and J by 12 bases, with 19 bases between them. The CDR3 here is CSARGQGSGEGQHF. The CDR3 bases are TGCAGTGCTAGAGGTCAGGGCTCTGGGGAAGGCCAGCATTTT.

This clonotype was detected a few times. The V and J genes are TRBV20-1 and TRBJ2-1, with 9 bases lining up with TRBD2. Unmatched junction bases numbered 10, after V lost 5 bases and J lost 5 bases. The CDR3 consists of 15 residues. CDR1 is DFQATT, CDR2 SNEGSKA, per germline (reference sequence). CDR3 residues: CSASRGAGGNNEQFF. DNA for the CDR3: TGCAGTGCTTCCCGGGGAGCGGGAGGCAACAATGAGCAGTTCTTC.